The next 20 T cell receptor beta chains were all read from a single sample in a study of radiation and T cells in renal cell carcinoma (dated by TCRdb to the early 2020s). This specimen's time point label, interpreted: blood 4 weeks post-SBRT, at nephrectomy. What this sample's treatment or condition label stands for: 15 Gy SBRT to primary tumor, nephrectomy 4 weeks later. Library construction relied on the immunoSEQ multiplex PCR assay. The clones in this table, taken by TCRdb from immuneACCESS, are in-frame only. Not every clone is retained; where verified, under half of the shortfall comes from an unresolved V gene, and the cause of the rest is unknown. The sample table records 60,000 to 95,000 clones; around 78% of these occur just once. Of the sample, more than 2% is held by the ten largest clones. The specimen comprised blood, sampled from a patient whose treatment included radiotherapy and nephrectomy. Every receptor here comes from a woman in her fifties or sixties with renal cell carcinoma.

This chain uses TRBV19 with TRBJ1-1; 12 bases are a match to TRBD1. CDR3 length: 15 residues. CDR1 is LNHDA and CDR2 is SQIVND in the germline V gene (reference sequence). J gave up 4 bases and V 7 bases, and 7 bases lay outside the gene matches. CDR3 loop: CASTGTGGVFTEAFF. CDR3 nucleotides: TGTGCCAGTACGGGGACAGGGGGCGTATTCACTGAAGCTTTCTTT.

A few counts support this clone. DNA for the CDR3: TGTGCCAGCATTAGATGGACTGAAGCTTTCTTT. This sequence encodes CASIRWTEAFF. The chain joins TRBV2 to TRBJ1-1, with D unresolved. There are 11 residues in the CDR3. Germline-derived CDR1 and CDR2 are SNHLY and FYNNEI. Trimming removed 7 bases at V and 5 bases at J, with 8 bases between.

The chain links TRBV11-2 to TRBJ1-2; D is possibly TRBD1 (5 bases). V lost 2 bases and J lost 3, with 19 bases in between. The CDR3 runs 17 residues. CDR1 SGHAT and CDR2 FQNNGV come from the germline V gene. CDR3 bases: TGTGCCAGCAGCTTACTCTTTCGGAGGGGAGGGGACTATGGCTACACCTTC. Translating gives CASSLLFRRGGDYGYTF.

The gene calls are TRBV6-5 and TRBJ1-1; D call uncertain. Germline CDR1 reads MNHEY; CDR2 reads SVGAGI. V lost 3 bases to trimming and J lost 2 bases, with 10 bases between them. CDR3 length equals 14 residues. The CDR3 region has the DNA TGTGCCAGCAGTTATTCAGAGGAAAACACTGAAGCTTTCTTT. Translating it yields CASSYSEENTEAFF.

There are many counts of this clone. Other DNA sequences of this sample code for an identical CDR3. The chain recombines TRBV9 with TRBJ2-7, with D possibly called TRBD1 or TRBD2 (5 bases each). The CDR3 contains 13 residues. Trimming removed 2 bases at V and 0 bases at J, with 6 bases between. Germline V lookup: CDR1 SGDLS, CDR2 YYNGEE. CDR3 sequence (DNA): TGTGCCAGCAGCGTGGGGGACTCCTACGAGCAGTACTTC. Protein: CASSVGDSYEQYF.

Only a few counts were recorded for this clone. The V and J genes are TRBV19 and TRBJ1-6, with D tentatively TRBD1 (6 bases). Germline lookup yields CDR1 LNHDA and CDR2 SQIVND (reference sequence). The length of the CDR3 is 16 residues. Trimming shortened V by 5 bases and J by 3 bases, and 14 bases separated the two germline ends. The CDR3 loop reads CASSPQRQDYNSPLHF. The DNA of the CDR3 is TGTGCCAGTAGTCCTCAAAGACAGGACTATAATTCACCCCTCCACTTT.

In this sample, this clone turned up a few times. J is TRBJ1-2 and V is TRBV5-6; D is perhaps TRBD1 (5 bases). V was cut by 7 bases and J by 8 bases, with 12 bases left in between. CDR1 and CDR2 from the germline V gene are SGHDT and YYEEEE. The CDR3 runs 11 residues. DNA of the CDR3: TGTGCCAGCGGGACGGTTATCGGCTACACCTTC. The encoded protein is CASGTVIGYTF.

The gene calls are TRBV7-3 and TRBJ1-4; D may be TRBD1 (6 bases). This CDR3 region has 15 residues. V dropped 1 base and J dropped 5 bases, with 11 bases sitting between them. In germline, CDR1 is SGHTA, CDR2 FQGTGA. The CDR3: CASSLNGQKNEKLFF. The CDR3 nucleotides read TGTGCCAGCAGCTTAAACGGACAGAAAAATGAAAAACTGTTTTTT.

J is TRBJ2-6 and V is TRBV5-1; the D is unclear. The CDR3 extends over 15 amino acids. From germline, CDR1 is SGHRS and CDR2 YFSETQ. Trimming left V 0 bases short and J 0 bases short, with 4 bases between. The CDR3, as DNA: TGCGCCAGCAGCTTGGACGGCTCTGGGGCCAACGTCCTGACTTTC. Its translation is CASSLDGSGANVLTF.

This clone was seen a handful of times. The rearrangement joins TRBV10-3 to TRBJ1-6; no clear D. V gave up 6 bases and J gave up 5 bases, with 11 bases separating them. Germline values: CDR1 ENHRY, CDR2 SYGVKD. This CDR3 contains 14 residues. The CDR3 region has the DNA TGTGCCATCAGACCGACTGGAGATAATTCACCCCTCCACTTT. Its protein product is CAIRPTGDNSPLHF.

Only a few counts were recorded for this clone. The rearrangement uses TRBV6-5 and TRBJ1-1; D is undetermined. V was shortened by 7 bases and J by 2 bases, with 11 bases between the two germline ends. CDR3 length equals 13 residues. Per the germline V gene, CDR1 is MNHEY and CDR2 is SVGAGI. The CDR3 DNA sequence: TGTGCCAGCATCAAAGACGGAAACACTGAAGCTTTCTTT. This gives the protein CASIKDGNTEAFF.

The chain carries TRBV2 and TRBJ1-2, with a weak D call TRBD1 (5 bases). This CDR3 has 15 amino acids. V was pared by 2 bases and J by 4 bases, with 14 bases between. Germline V gene lookup returns CDR1 SNHLY and CDR2 FYNNEI. In DNA form, the CDR3 reads TGTGCCAGCAGTGAAATGGGGGGTCGGCTCTATGGCTACACCTTC. Protein product: CASSEMGGRLYGYTF.

This rearrangement joins TRBV7-9 to TRBJ1-6; D uncertain. From germline, CDR1 is SEHNR and CDR2 FQNEAQ (reference sequence). The V end lost 4 bases, the J end lost 7 bases, and 8 bases lay between the germline ends. The CDR3 covers 13 residues. CDR3 loop: CASSSDGNSPLHF. The CDR3 DNA reads TGTGCCAGCAGCTCGGACGGGAATTCACCCCTCCACTTT.

The V and J genes are TRBV5-6 and TRBJ2-1, with TRBD2 as a possible D gene (6 bases). The CDR3 has 16 amino acids. The germline gives CDR1 SGHDT, CDR2 YYEEEE. V was clipped by 3 bases and J by 3 bases, with 16 bases between them. The CDR3 sequence is CASSSGGRPLYNEQFF. The CDR3 DNA sequence: TGTGCCAGCAGCTCTGGAGGGCGGCCCCTCTACAATGAGCAGTTCTTC.

CDR3 DNA: TGTGCCAGCAGCTACGGGACAGGGGGAACCAAAAACATTCAGTACTTC. Translated: CASSYGTGGTKNIQYF. The chain carries TRBV13 and TRBJ2-4, with 11 bases matching TRBD1. Germline values: CDR1 PRHDT, CDR2 FYEKMQ (reference sequence). Losses at the gene ends were 4 bases for V and 2 bases for J; bases not matched to a gene: 4. This CDR3 has 16 residues.

The gene calls are TRBV4-1 and TRBJ1-2; TRBD1 is a possible D gene (6 bases). The V gene's germline CDR1 is MGHRA and CDR2 YSYEKL. V gave up 0 bases and J gave up 14 bases, with 16 bases separating them. This CDR3 spans 13 amino acids. Here the CDR3 DNA reads TGCGCCAGCAGCCAAGATCCACGGGACAATCGGACCTTC. It encodes CASSQDPRDNRTF.

The genes are TRBV30 and TRBJ2-5, with TRBD2 matching over 11 bases. The J call is in doubt because the DNA end fits TRBJ2-7 better. The CDR3 spans 14 residues. Germline assignment: CDR1 GTSNPN and CDR2 SVGIG (reference sequence). CDR3 sequence reads: CAWSRLAGLYEQYF. In DNA form, the CDR3 reads TGTGCCTGGAGTCGACTAGCGGGGCTGTACGAGCAGTACTTC.

The V and J genes are TRBV19 and TRBJ1-5, with 7 bases aligning to TRBD1. This CDR3 contains 14 residues. Germline V gene sequence: CDR1 LNHDA, CDR2 SQIVND (reference sequence). V gave up 6 bases and J gave up 6 bases; unmatched junction bases: 8. This CDR3 reads CASSDRELGQPQHF. For the CDR3, the DNA is TGTGCCAGTAGCGACAGGGAACTCGGTCAGCCCCAGCATTTT.

This clone appeared once. J is TRBJ1-2 and V is TRBV19; D is perhaps TRBD1 (6 bases). CDR3 length equals 14 residues. Germline V gene sequence: CDR1 LNHDA, CDR2 SQIVND (reference sequence). V was trimmed by 4 bases and J by 5 bases, leaving 14 bases between them. This chain's CDR3 is CASSTQGTRYGYTF. The CDR3 coding sequence is TGTGCCAGTAGTACACAGGGAACCCGGTATGGCTACACCTTC.

The chain uses TRBV19 and TRBJ2-3; D tentatively fits TRBD1 or TRBD2 (5 bases each). This CDR3 has 15 residues. CDR1 is LNHDA and CDR2 is SQIVND in the germline V gene (reference sequence). With 7 bases removed from V and 1 base from J, the gap between germline ends came to 15 bases. The CDR3 nucleotides are TGTGCCAGTACGACCGGGACCAGGGGCACAGATACGCAGTATTTT. Amino acid sequence: CASTTGTRGTDTQYF.